These T cell receptor beta chains were read from a single sample in a study of T cell responses to AZD1222 COVID-19 vaccine. The assay was immunoSEQ multiplex PCR, and TCRdb's table has in-frame clones only and misses some. The sample consists of over 130,000 clones, around 91% of them appearing once. Sequenced here: peripheral blood, sampled on day 0 of AZD1222 vaccination. Receptors were obtained from an adult in good health. CDR3s include the opening cysteine and the closing phenylalanine or tryptophan. D genes are given only for firm matches. The size field is filled for only some rows; it gives once, few, many or a size class.

j_call	clone_size	v_call	d_call	cdr3_nt	cdr3_aa
TRBJ1-2	.	TRBV12-3/TRBV12-4	.	TGTGCCAGCACCGACGGCTATGGCTACACCTTC	CASTDGYGYTF
TRBJ1-3	.	TRBV6-5	.	TGTGCCAGCAGTAAAACAGCCTCTGGAAACACCATATATTTT	CASSKTASGNTIYF
TRBJ1-3	.	TRBV7-9	.	TGTGCCAGCAGCTTAGCGCGTTGGGGGGCCGGAAACACCATATATTTT	CASSLARWGAGNTIYF
TRBJ1-6	.	TRBV19	TRBD1	TGTGCCAGTAGTATTTCCCAGGGGGCAGGTAATTCACCCCTCCACTTT	CASSISQGAGNSPLHF
TRBJ1-6	.	TRBV6-4	.	TGTGCCAGCAGTGACTCTGGCGGAGACAATTCACCCCTCCACTTT	CASSDSGGDNSPLHF
TRBJ1-2	.	TRBV24-1	.	TGTGCCACCAGTGATTTTGCGGGGGACTACACCTTC	CATSDFAGDYTF
TRBJ2-5	.	TRBV27	.	TGTGCCAGCAGTTTAGCTGTTCAAGAGACCCAGTACTTC	CASSLAVQETQYF
TRBJ1-1	.	TRBV5-1	.	TGCGCCAGCAGCTTGGATGAGGCGGGTCGGGGTGAAGCTTTCTTT	CASSLDEAGRGEAFF
TRBJ2-7	.	TRBV6-5	TRBD1	TGTGCCAGCAGTTACTCCTCGACAGGGATCTACGAGCAGTACTTC	CASSYSSTGIYEQYF
TRBJ1-2	few	TRBV6-5	TRBD1	TGTGCCAGCAGTTACGCGGGGGACAGGTTTGGCTACACCTTC	CASSYAGDRFGYTF
TRBJ1-2	few	TRBV11-2	.	TGTGCCAGCAGCTTAGTAGGGGGGGATGGCTACACCTTC	CASSLVGGDGYTF
TRBJ1-4	.	TRBV30	.	TGTGCCTGGAGTGTACTGGGAGCCCCCGAAAAACTGTTTTTT	CAWSVLGAPEKLFF
TRBJ2-1	.	TRBV11-2	TRBD1	TGTGCCAGCAGCTCCTTCCCGGGACAGAGGAATGAGCAGTTCTTC	CASSSFPGQRNEQFF
TRBJ2-1	once	TRBV18	TRBD2	TGTGCCAGCTCGCCCACTAGCGGGAGGGGATTATACCAGTTCTTC	CASSPTSGRGLYQFF
TRBJ1-2	once	TRBV7-9	.	TGTGCCAGCAGCCGGGGGCTTAGCTATGGCTACACCTTC	CASSRGLSYGYTF
TRBJ2-3	.	TRBV5-6	.	TGTGCCAGCAGCGGACTCGCGGGGTTCGCAGATACGCAGTATTTT	CASSGLAGFADTQYF
TRBJ2-1	once	TRBV10-3	TRBD2	TGTGCCATCAGTGGGGGACTAGCTAGCTTCTACAATGAGCAGTTCTTC	CAISGGLASFYNEQFF
TRBJ1-5	.	TRBV30	.	TGTGCCCTGGGAAGGAGGGACATAAATCAGCCCCAGCATTTT	CALGRRDINQPQHF